Below, 27 T cell receptor beta chains from the same sample are listed, as sequenced in a study of siplizumab effects on memory and regulatory T cells. Some clones are missing from TCRdb's copy, which holds only in-frame ones; the method was immunoSEQ multiplex PCR. The sample shows about 64,000 clones, approximately 97% of them seen only once. Sequenced material: naive CD8+ T cells sorted from blood. Source of these receptors: a human donor in good health.

This clone was observed once. The chain joins TRBV28 to TRBJ2-7, with TRBD1 matching 8 bases. The CDR3 has 14 amino acids. The ends lost 5 bases at V and 6 bases at J; junction bases unmatched: 9. Germline V gives CDR1 MDHEN, CDR2 SYDVKM. CDR3 loop: CASSRRTGPGEQYF. The CDR3 region has the DNA TGTGCCAGCAGTCGGAGGACAGGGCCGGGCGAGCAGTACTTC.

The V call is TRBV4-2, the J call TRBJ2-7; D is unclear. This CDR3 is built from 12 residues. Trimming pared 1 base from V and 4 bases from J, leaving 5 bases between. CDR1 is LGHNA and CDR2 is YNFKEQ in the germline V gene. The CDR3 DNA is TGTGCCAGCAGCCAAGGGGCGTACGAGCAGTACTTC. It codes for CASSQGAYEQYF.

The chain joins TRBV10-2 to TRBJ1-2, with a possible D match to TRBD1 (5 bases). Germline CDR1 and CDR2: WSHSY and SAAADI. Trimming took off 8 bases at V and 6 bases at J, with 13 bases between the two ends. The length of the CDR3 is 12 residues. CDR3 DNA sequence: TGCGCCAGCGGGGGGGAGGCGGATGGCTACACCTTC. Translating it yields CASGGEADGYTF.

V gene TRBV5-1 combines with J gene TRBJ2-3, with D possibly matching TRBD2 (6 bases). Germline V gives CDR1 SGHRS, CDR2 YFSETQ. Deletions cut 7 bases from V and 3 bases from J, with 18 bases between. The CDR3 extends over 15 amino acids. In nucleotides, the CDR3 is TGCGCCAGCTTGGAGGGCTCCCCCCCTACAGATACGCAGTATTTT. It specifies CASLEGSPPTDTQYF. The whole variable domain, filled in from reference TRBV5-1 and TRBJ2-3, reads KAGVTQTPRYLIKTRGQQVTLSCSPISGHRSVSWYQQTPGQGLQFLFEYFSETQRNKGNFPGRFSGRQFSNSRSEMNVSTLELGDSALYLCASLEGSPPTDTQYFGPGTRLTVL.

CDR3 loop: CASSSIHRGLNYGYTF. CDR3 DNA: TGTGCCAGCAGTTCCATCCACAGGGGACTAAACTATGGCTACACCTTC. The chain is built from TRBV27 and TRBJ1-2; 7 nucleotides align to TRBD1. The CDR3 totals 16 residues. Unmatched junction bases numbered 10, after V lost 4 bases and J lost 2 bases. Looked up from germline, CDR1 is MNHEY and CDR2 is SMNVEV (reference sequence).

The V call is TRBV15, the J call TRBJ1-1; tentative D call: TRBD1 (6 bases). The length of the CDR3 is 13 residues. The V and J ends lost 5 bases and 4 bases respectively, with 11 bases between them. Germline CDR1 reads LNHNV; CDR2 reads YYDKDF (reference sequence). The CDR3 DNA is TGTGCCACCAGCCCACAGGGACGCACTGAAGCTTTCTTT. It is translated as CATSPQGRTEAFF.

The chain is built from TRBV4-1 and TRBJ2-7; D is unresolved. V shed 4 bases and J shed 4 bases, with 23 bases lying between them. Germline lookup yields CDR1 MGHRA and CDR2 YSYEKL. This CDR3 region has 17 residues. The CDR3 is CASSPSSLAAPAYEQYF. CDR3 bases: TGCGCCAGCAGCCCCTCTTCCCTGGCGGCCCCTGCTTACGAGCAGTACTTC.

Comments on this clone: Other DNA sequences in the sample encode the same CDR3. The chain recombines TRBV11-2 with TRBJ1-1, with 7 bases matching TRBD1. In germline, CDR1 is SGHAT, CDR2 FQNNGV. This CDR3 is 14 amino acids long. V trimming: 6 bases; J trimming: 5 bases; junction bases outside the gene matches: 9. The CDR3 region has the DNA TGTGCCAGCAGTTCACCGACAGGGCCAACTGAAGCTTTCTTT. It yields the protein CASSSPTGPTEAFF.

The chain couples TRBV5-4 to TRBJ1-1, with D perhaps TRBD1 (5 bases). From germline, CDR1 is SGHNT and CDR2 YYREEE (reference sequence). V was trimmed by 0 bases and J by 3 bases, leaving 9 bases between them. This CDR3 is 14 amino acids long. The CDR3 DNA follows: TGTGCCAGCAGCTTGGATGCGGGGGACACTGAAGCTTTCTTT. Amino acid sequence: CASSLDAGDTEAFF.

The count of this clone is one. The chain has TRBV30 and TRBJ2-5; 11 bases align to TRBD2. This CDR3 has 15 residues. Unmatched junction bases numbered 5, after V lost 0 bases and J lost 5 bases. The germline gives CDR1 GTSNPN, CDR2 SVGIG (reference sequence). The CDR3 nucleotides read TGTGCCTGGAGTGTACTCAGGACTAGCGGGGAGACCCAGTACTTC. It yields the protein CAWSVLRTSGETQYF.

The chain uses TRBV29-1 and TRBJ1-2, with TRBD1 matching over 7 bases. Germline V gene data show CDR1 as SQVTM and CDR2 as ANQGSEA. Losses at the gene ends were 7 bases for V and 7 bases for J; bases not matched to a gene: 6. CDR3 length equals 11 residues. The CDR3 region has the DNA TGCAGCGCCGACAGGGCTCCTGGCTACACCTTC. It codes for CSADRAPGYTF.

This chain connects TRBV7-9 to TRBJ1-2; D perhaps matches TRBD1 (5 bases). In germline, CDR1 is SEHNR, CDR2 FQNEAQ (reference sequence). V lost 5 bases and J 7 bases, leaving 20 bases between the germline ends. CDR3 length equals 15 residues. The CDR3 spells CASSGAGGSPRGYTF. DNA for the CDR3: TGTGCCAGCAGCGGGGCGGGGGGATCCCCTCGTGGCTACACCTTC.

The chain links TRBV21-1 to TRBJ1-6; the table calls TRBD1, which could not be checked here. TRBV21-1 is recorded as a pseudogene. This CDR3 contains 18 residues. In nucleotides, the CDR3 is TGTGCCAGCAGCAAAGCGAGGGACAGCCGAAGTCCCAATTCACCCCTCCACTTT. Translating gives CASSKARDSRSPNSPLHF.

For the CDR3, the DNA is TGTGCCAGCAGCCTACCAAGAATAGACAGGGTTTACCCCACAGATACGCAGTATTTT. Its protein is CASSLPRIDRVYPTDTQYF. J is TRBJ2-3 and V is TRBV7-6; 7 bases match TRBD1. The V segment lost 5 bases and the J segment 2 bases; nucleotides outside the gene matches: 19. Germline CDR1 and CDR2: SGHVS and FNYEAQ. CDR3 length equals 19 residues.

The gene calls are TRBV7-9 and TRBJ1-4, with a tentative D call TRBD1 (5 bases). The CDR3 runs 13 residues. The V gene lost 5 bases and the J gene lost 8 bases, with 12 bases spanning the gap. Germline loops: CDR1 SEHNR, CDR2 FQNEAQ (reference sequence). CDR3 bases: TGTGCCAGCAGCGAAGGAAGGGGAGAAAAACTGTTTTTT. This translates into CASSEGRGEKLFF.

The J gene is TRBJ2-3, the V gene TRBV9; 9 bases map to TRBD2. The V segment lost 2 bases and the J segment 6 bases; nucleotides outside the gene matches: 10. The CDR3 totals 16 residues. Germline V CDR1 and CDR2: SGDLS, YYNGEE. In DNA form, the CDR3 reads TGTGCCAGCAGCGTTGGTCTAGCGGGGATGGGGGATACGCAGTATTTT. Its translation: CASSVGLAGMGDTQYF.

CDR3 bases: TGTGCCAGCAGTCCCTTCGAGGGCTCCTACGAGCAGTACTTC. This gives the protein CASSPFEGSYEQYF. This rearrangement joins TRBV27 to TRBJ2-7; weak D call: TRBD2 (5 bases). V lost 5 bases to trimming and J lost 0 bases, with 11 bases between them. Germline V lookup: CDR1 MNHEY, CDR2 SMNVEV (reference sequence). The CDR3 sequence is 14 residues long.

The chain carries TRBV5-4 and TRBJ1-1; the D gene is possibly TRBD1 (6 bases). CDR1 and CDR2 (germline): SGHNT, YYREEE (reference sequence). The germline V and J ends were trimmed by 0 bases and 1 base, with 7 bases remaining between them. The CDR3 is made up of 14 amino acids. Here the CDR3 DNA reads TGTGCCAGCAGCTTGGAGGGGGGGAACACTGAAGCTTTCTTT. It is translated as CASSLEGGNTEAFF.

The chain uses TRBV29-1 and TRBJ1-2; TRBD1 matches 7 bases. Germline-derived CDR1 and CDR2 are SQVTM and ANQGSEA. J lost 4 bases, V lost 0 bases, and 5 bases had no gene match. The CDR3 consists of 14 residues. CDR3 in amino acids: CSVEEEGQSYGYTF. CDR3 nucleotides: TGCAGCGTTGAAGAGGAGGGACAGTCCTATGGCTACACCTTC. Complete variable domain (other parts from reference TRBV29-1 and TRBJ1-2): SAVISQKPSRDICQRGTSLTIQCQVDSQVTMMFWYRQQPGQSLTLIATANQGSEATYESGFVIDKFPISRPNLTFSTLTVSNMSPEDSSIYLCSVEEEGQSYGYTFGSGTRLTVV.

This chain connects TRBV18 to TRBJ1-3, with 9 positions matching TRBD1. CDR1 is KGHSH and CDR2 is LQKENI in the germline V gene. V dropped 6 bases and J dropped 4; count of bases not matched to a gene: 4. This CDR3 comprises 14 residues. The CDR3 nucleotides are TGTGCCAGCTCGACGGGACAGGGCGGAAACACCATATATTTT. This translates into CASSTGQGGNTIYF.

The chain carries TRBV11-2 and TRBJ1-1; a possible D gene is TRBD1 (5 bases). This CDR3 comprises 15 residues. The germline CDR1 and CDR2 sequences are SGHAT and FQNNGV. Trimming left V 1 base short and J 5 bases short, with 14 bases between. CDR3 nucleotide sequence: TGTGCCAGCAGCTTAGGGGCAGGGTTGGGGACTGAAGCTTTCTTT. Its translation is CASSLGAGLGTEAFF.

The V call is TRBV5-6, the J call TRBJ2-5, with 7 bases matching TRBD1. The CDR3 sequence is 14 residues long. Germline-derived CDR1 and CDR2 are SGHDT and YYEEEE. The J segment lost 2 bases and the V segment lost 0 bases, leaving 1 base of the junction unmatched. The CDR3 loop reads CASSLVGQQETQYF. The CDR3 DNA follows: TGTGCCAGCAGCTTGGTGGGACAGCAAGAGACCCAGTACTTC.

The chain is built from TRBV14 and TRBJ2-5, with D unresolved. This CDR3 comprises 14 residues. Germline V gene sequence: CDR1 SGHDN, CDR2 FVKESK. Trimming took off 5 bases at V and 7 bases at J, with 17 bases between the two ends. CDR3 residues: CASSWAQLRGTQYF. The CDR3 bases are TGTGCCAGCAGCTGGGCCCAGCTAAGAGGGACCCAGTACTTC. The whole variable domain, filled in from reference TRBV14 and TRBJ2-5, reads EAGVTQFPSHSVIEKGQTVTLRCDPISGHDNLYWYRRVMGKEIKFLLHFVKESKQDESGMPNNRFLAERTGGTYSTLKVQPAELEDSGVYFCASSWAQLRGTQYFGPGTRLLVL.

This chain connects TRBV6-5 to TRBJ2-1, with D possibly matching TRBD2 (5 bases). Germline V gene sequence: CDR1 MNHEY, CDR2 SVGAGI. The V end lost 0 bases, the J end lost 8 bases, and 11 bases lay between the germline ends. The CDR3 length is 14 residues. CDR3 DNA sequence: TGTGCCAGCAGTTACTCTATGGCGGGCGATGAGCAGTTCTTC. This translates into CASSYSMAGDEQFF.

This chain links TRBV25-1 with TRBJ2-7; possibly TRBD1 for D (5 bases). This CDR3 is 11 amino acids long. Per germline, CDR1 MGHDK and CDR2 SYGVNS. V lost 10 bases and J lost 1, with 8 bases in between. The CDR3 DNA is TGTGCCACCTCAGGGTCCTACGAGCAGTACTTC. Amino acids: CATSGSYEQYF.

CDR3 in amino acids: CASSPSSLRGGPSSYNEQFF. The CDR3 DNA is TGCGCCAGCAGCCCTTCCTCATTGCGGGGGGGCCCTAGCTCCTACAATGAGCAGTTCTTC. This sequence joins TRBV4-1 and TRBJ2-1; 9 nucleotides match TRBD2. The V segment lost 4 bases and the J segment 0 bases; nucleotides outside the gene matches: 16. CDR3 length: 20 residues. Germline V lookup: CDR1 MGHRA, CDR2 YSYEKL.

This chain connects TRBV9 to TRBJ1-1; D uncertain. CDR3 length: 12 residues. The germline V gene has CDR1 SGDLS and CDR2 YYNGEE. Trimming shortened V by 4 bases and J by 8 bases, and 12 bases separated the two germline ends. CDR3 DNA sequence: TGTGCCAGCAGCACCACCGGGAAAGAAGCTTTCTTT. This codes for CASSTTGKEAFF.